This T cell receptor (beta chain) was captured by sequencing in a study of blood T cell repertoires in COVID-19. Study at large: PBMCs, B-cell-depleted T cells, or T cells provided the cDNA or gDNA that made up the material.

The CDR3 length is 15 residues. Germline values: CDR1 SGHTA, CDR2 FQGNSA. V was clipped by 2 bases and J by 8 bases; unmatched bases: 10. This clone was counted a single time. In the original processing: It was from reference gene primer amplification that nucleated cell counts were estimated. TCRdb keeps only in-frame clones here, not all; method: immunoSEQ multiplex PCR. V and J calls and clone size are copied from that table; D and trimming were computed from the DNA. Among 340,000 or so clones, 80% to 90% were seen once, and the ten largest hold roughly 4.2%. The sample comprised PBMCs or T cells enriched from blood (not recorded which). The genes are TRBV7-2 and TRBJ1-2, with TRBD1 identical over 8 bases. The clonotype was recovered from a woman aged 40 to 50 with acute COVID-19. The CDR3 protein is CASSLRVTGVGGYTF. In nucleotides, the CDR3 is TGTGCCAGCAGCTTAAGGGTGACAGGGGTAGGGGGCTACACCTTC.